This entry lists 22 T cell receptor beta chains sequenced from one sample in a study of cytomegalovirus exposure and HLA in healthy donors. PCR primers comprised 60 Vbeta and 13 Jbeta primers. Repertoires were generated with immunoSEQ multiplex PCR, while TCRdb's copy carries only in-frame clones and drops some. The sample includes 90,000 to 140,000 clones, 12% of them seen just once. Sequences were obtained from PBMCs. These receptors were taken from a man aged 35-49 years in good health and CMV-seropositive.

The chain combines TRBV30 with TRBJ2-7; 9 nucleotides match TRBD2. Unmatched junction bases numbered 12, after V lost 7 bases and J lost 8 bases. The CDR3 is 13 amino acids. Germline CDR1 reads GTSNPN; CDR2 reads SVGIG (reference sequence). The CDR3: CASHMGSGSQQYF. The CDR3, as DNA: TGTGCCTCCCATATGGGTAGCGGGAGCCAGCAGTACTTC.

This clone was seen a few times. The gene calls are TRBV30 and TRBJ2-7; 7 bases match TRBD1. Trimming at V came to 1 base and at J to 5 bases, leaving 8 bases not matched to a gene. CDR1 and CDR2 from the germline V gene are GTSNPN and SVGIG (reference sequence). The CDR3 totals 14 residues. DNA for the CDR3: TGTGCCTGGAGTGAGGAGACAGGGCGGGACGAGCAGTACTTC. Protein sequence: CAWSEETGRDEQYF.

This clone was detected a few times. The rearrangement uses TRBV6-6 and TRBJ2-7, with 15 bases lining up with TRBD2. V shed 5 bases, J shed 6 bases, and the junction held 5 bases outside the gene matches. CDR3 length equals 15 residues. CDR1 MNHNY and CDR2 SVGAGI come from the germline V gene (reference sequence). The CDR3 is CASSVTGLAGGEQYF. Written as DNA, the CDR3 is TGTGCCAGCAGTGTAACGGGACTAGCGGGAGGCGAGCAGTACTTC.

This rearrangement joins TRBV7-6 to TRBJ1-5; no clear D gene. The ends were cut back, 1 base at V and 1 base at J, with 8 bases in the middle. The CDR3 spans 15 residues. Per the germline V gene, CDR1 is SGHVS and CDR2 is FNYEAQ. The CDR3 DNA follows: TGTGCCAGCAGCTTAGATGGGAGGAGCAATCAGCCCCAGCATTTT. The encoded protein is CASSLDGRSNQPQHF. Full variable domain (rest looked up from reference TRBV7-6 and TRBJ1-5): GAGVSQSPRYKVTKRGQDVALRCDPISGHVSLYWYRQALGQGPEFLTYFNYEAQQDKSGLPNDRFSAERPEGSISTLTIQRTEQRDSAMYRCASSLDGRSNQPQHFGDGTRLSIL.

The genes are TRBV5-1 and TRBJ1-3, with D unresolved. The CDR3 loop spans 15 amino acids. Germline lookup yields CDR1 SGHRS and CDR2 YFSETQ. Trimming shortened V by 0 bases and J by 1 base, and 8 bases separated the two germline ends. The DNA of the CDR3 is TGCGCCAGCAGCTTGGGAGGTGCGTCTGGAAACACCATATATTTT. Amino acids: CASSLGGASGNTIYF.

This clone was picked up a small number of times. Germline is not matched at one junction end, which may reflect a read error. The chain recombines TRBV19 with TRBJ2-7, with 13 bases lining up with TRBD2. Germline CDR1 is LNHDA and CDR2 is SQIVND (reference sequence). The CDR3 runs 14 residues. CDR3 nucleotide sequence: TGTGCCAGTAGTATAGATCGGACTAGCGGGAGCAAATCCTTC. Amino acid sequence: CASSIDRTSGSKSF. Variable domain in full (rest from reference TRBV19 and TRBJ2-7): DGGITQSPKYLFRKEGQNVTLSCEQNLNHDAMYWYRQDPGQGLRLIYYSQIVNDFQKGDIAEGYSVSREKKESFPLTVTSAQKNPTAFYLCASSIDRTSGSKSFGPGTRLTVT.

The chain is built from TRBV18 and TRBJ2-2; D is undetermined. The V gene's germline CDR1 is KGHSH and CDR2 LQKENI. Trimming cost V 2 bases and J 1 base, with 11 bases left between them. This CDR3 has 16 residues. The CDR3 bases are TGTGCCAGCTCACCAAACGGTGAGCTGAACACCGGGGAGCTGTTTTTT. Protein sequence: CASSPNGELNTGELFF. Supplemented by reference TRBV18 and TRBJ2-2, the full variable domain reads NAGVMQNPRHLVRRRGQEARLRCSPMKGHSHVYWYRQLPEEGLKFMVYLQKENIIDESGMPKERFSAEFPKEGPSILRIQQVVRGDSAAYFCASSPNGELNTGELFFGEGSRLTVL.

The CDR3 is CASSLYTGYEQYF. The CDR3 region has the DNA TGTGCCAGCAGCTTGTATACTGGCTACGAGCAGTACTTC. This chain connects TRBV5-6 to TRBJ2-7, with unresolved D. The CDR3 length is 13 residues. V shed 1 base and J shed 3 bases, with 8 bases lying between them. Germline values: CDR1 SGHDT, CDR2 YYEEEE.

The gene calls are TRBV7-2 and TRBJ1-1; 7 bases match TRBD1. This CDR3 spans 14 amino acids. Germline CDR1 is SGHTA and CDR2 is FQGNSA. V gave up 5 bases and J gave up 0 bases; unmatched junction bases: 3. This CDR3 is CASSPQGVNTEAFF. The CDR3 DNA reads TGTGCCAGCAGCCCTCAGGGGGTGAACACTGAAGCTTTCTTT.

This clone was counted a few times. This chain links TRBV4-2 with TRBJ2-2; no reliable D call. Germline V gives CDR1 LGHNA, CDR2 YNFKEQ. The germline V and J ends were trimmed by 0 bases and 2 bases, with 10 bases remaining between them. This CDR3 region has 16 residues. The CDR3 spells CASSQESGHNTGELFF. Here the CDR3 DNA reads TGTGCCAGCAGCCAAGAATCAGGTCATAACACCGGGGAGCTGTTTTTT.

The genes are TRBV29-1 and TRBJ2-7, with D possibly TRBD2 on 6 matching bases. This CDR3 has 13 residues. V shed 5 bases and J shed 0 bases, with 11 bases lying between them. Germline lookup yields CDR1 SQVTM and CDR2 ANQGSEA. Here the CDR3 DNA reads TGCAGCGTTTGGAGGGGAGGCTCCTACGAGCAGTACTTC. Translated, it gives CSVWRGGSYEQYF.

The chain combines TRBV7-9 with TRBJ2-7; TRBD2 matches at 7 bases. The V segment lost 5 bases and the J segment 4 bases; nucleotides outside the gene matches: 8. Germline V gene sequence: CDR1 SEHNR, CDR2 FQNEAQ (reference sequence). The CDR3 has 14 residues. CDR3 amino acids: CASSPREEKYEQYF. The DNA of the CDR3 is TGTGCCAGCAGCCCCCGGGAGGAGAAATACGAGCAGTACTTC.

This clone was seen a handful of times. CDR3 amino acids: CASRNPFRGENTEAFF. The CDR3 DNA reads TGCGCCAGCCGGAATCCGTTTCGGGGGGAGAACACTGAAGCTTTCTTT. The chain couples TRBV5-1 to TRBJ1-1; D is perhaps TRBD1 (5 bases). CDR1 and CDR2 from the germline V gene are SGHRS and YFSETQ. V lost 7 bases, J lost 1 base, and 20 bases lay in between. The CDR3 sequence is 16 residues long.

This clone was detected only a few times. The chain carries TRBV4-3 and TRBJ2-3; possible D gene TRBD2, 5 bases. This CDR3 comprises 13 residues. Trimming stripped 4 bases from V and 1 base from J, with 6 bases between. The germline V gene has CDR1 LGHNA and CDR2 YSLEER. The CDR3 reads CASSLEGTDTQYF. CDR3 coding DNA: TGCGCCAGCAGCCTGGAGGGCACAGATACGCAGTATTTT.

On this clone itself: This sample also contains other DNA sequences that code for the same CDR3. This sequence joins TRBV6-1 and TRBJ1-2; the match to TRBD1 covers 7 bases. This CDR3 spans 11 amino acids. The V and J ends lost 4 bases and 8 bases, in that order; junction bases with no gene match: 1. Germline values: CDR1 MNHNS, CDR2 SASEGT. CDR3 sequence (DNA): TGTGCCAGCAGTGGACAGGGCGGCTACACCTTC. Residues: CASSGQGGYTF.

In its sample, this clone was seen a few times. The chain employs TRBV19 and TRBJ2-5, with TRBD2 matching over 7 bases. CDR3 size: 14 residues. Germline trimming cut 1 base from V and 4 bases from J; bases unmatched to any gene: 3. In germline, CDR1 is LNHDA, CDR2 SQIVND (reference sequence). The CDR3 reads CASSIGPGGETQYF. CDR3 in DNA: TGTGCCAGTAGTATAGGACCGGGAGGAGAGACCCAGTACTTC.

This clone was seen more than once but under ten times. The genes are TRBV7-3 and TRBJ2-2, with 9 bases identical to TRBD1. The germline V gene encodes CDR1 SGHTA and CDR2 FQGTGA. J gave up 5 bases and V 5 bases, and 0 bases lay outside the gene matches. There are 13 residues in the CDR3. The CDR3, as DNA: TGTGCCAGCAGCGACAGGGGGACCGGGGAGCTGTTTTTT. Translation: CASSDRGTGELFF. Filled out from reference TRBV7-3 and TRBJ2-2, the complete variable domain reads GAGVSQTPSNKVTEKGKYVELRCDPISGHTALYWYRQSLGQGPEFLIYFQGTGAADDSGLPNDRFFAVRPEGSVSTLKIQRTERGDSAVYLCASSDRGTGELFFGEGSRLTVL.

This clone was picked up a small number of times. The rearrangement uses TRBV5-1 and TRBJ2-5; D might be TRBD1 (8 bases). V shed 1 base and J shed 4 bases, with 11 bases lying between them. Germline V gene lookup returns CDR1 SGHRS and CDR2 YFSETQ. The CDR3 extends over 14 amino acids. The CDR3 nucleotides are TGCGCCAGCAGCTTGACAGGGGGGGTAGAGACCCAGTACTTC. Protein sequence: CASSLTGGVETQYF. The whole variable domain, remainder taken from reference TRBV5-1 and TRBJ2-5, is KAGVTQTPRYLIKTRGQQVTLSCSPISGHRSVSWYQQTPGQGLQFLFEYFSETQRNKGNFPGRFSGRQFSNSRSEMNVSTLELGDSALYLCASSLTGGVETQYFGPGTRLLVL.

This clone appeared a few times. This likely came from a read error, as a far larger clone is one base away. Given the absence of the conserved phenylalanine or tryptophan at the CDR3 end, a read error is likely. The rearrangement uses TRBV27 and TRBJ1-1; D perhaps matches TRBD1 (5 bases). The V gene's germline CDR1 is MNHEY and CDR2 SMNVEV (reference sequence). The CDR3 contains 14 residues. Trimming took off 4 bases at V and 3 bases at J, with 12 bases between the two ends. The CDR3: CASSSVDSYTEAFV. CDR3 sequence (DNA): TGTGCCAGCAGTTCCGTAGACAGTTACACTGAAGCTTTCGTT.

This chain joins TRBV5-6 and TRBJ2-1, with 14 bases identical to TRBD2. Germline loops: CDR1 SGHDT, CDR2 YYEEEE. V dropped 3 bases and J dropped 9; count of bases not matched to a gene: 5. This CDR3 region has 15 residues. The CDR3 loop reads CASSWGLAGEREQFF. DNA of the CDR3: TGTGCCAGCAGCTGGGGACTAGCGGGAGAACGTGAGCAGTTCTTC.

In its sample, this clone was seen a few times. The chain carries TRBV18 and TRBJ1-2; tentative D call: TRBD1 (6 bases). This CDR3 region has 15 residues. The V gene's germline CDR1 is KGHSH and CDR2 LQKENI. Trimming removed 4 bases from V and 6 bases from J, with 18 bases in between. The chain's CDR3 is CASSQLVRGANGYTF. The CDR3 DNA reads TGTGCCAGCTCACAACTTGTTCGGGGGGCCAATGGCTACACCTTC. Combining the CDR3 with reference TRBV18 and TRBJ1-2 gives the whole variable domain NAGVMQNPRHLVRRRGQEARLRCSPMKGHSHVYWYRQLPEEGLKFMVYLQKENIIDESGMPKERFSAEFPKEGPSILRIQQVVRGDSAAYFCASSQLVRGANGYTFGSGTRLTVV.

V gene TRBV28 combines with J gene TRBJ2-2; tentative D call: TRBD1 (5 bases). The CDR3 is 12 residues long. Trimming removed 6 bases at V and 9 bases at J, with 11 bases between. The V gene's germline CDR1 is MDHEN and CDR2 SYDVKM. As DNA, the CDR3 is TGTGCCAGCAGCCAGGGTACGAGGGAGCTGTTTTTT. As protein: CASSQGTRELFF.